These 23 T cell receptor beta chains share one sample of origin, sequenced in a study of blood T cell repertoires in COVID-19. Sequencing was performed with immunoSEQ multiplex PCR; in TCRdb, only in-frame clones are kept and a portion is missing. Among approximately 240,000 clones listed, 80% to 85% were seen once. The sequenced material came from peripheral blood. These receptors were obtained from a woman aged 55-69 years who had recovered from COVID-19.

This sequence joins TRBV13 and TRBJ2-7; D unresolved. CDR1 and CDR2 from the germline V gene are PRHDT and FYEKMQ (reference sequence). Trimming took 5 bases from V and 1 from J, leaving 9 bases between them. This CDR3 comprises 13 residues. CDR3 sequence (DNA): TGTGCCAGCAGCCCTGTTCTTTCCTACGAGCAGTACTTC. It is translated as CASSPVLSYEQYF.

The rearrangement links TRBV6-5 to TRBJ2-5; TRBD1 matches 9 bases. Germline CDR1 reads MNHEY; CDR2 reads SVGAGI. The CDR3 runs 13 residues. V was pared by 7 bases and J by 5 bases, with 5 bases of the junction left unmatched. The CDR3 protein is CASNRDRDETQYF. CDR3 DNA: TGTGCCAGCAACCGGGACAGGGACGAGACCCAGTACTTC.

The J gene is TRBJ1-4, the V gene TRBV2, with D hard to call. Germline-derived CDR1 and CDR2 are SNHLY and FYNNEI. The CDR3 sequence is 14 residues long. V gave up 8 bases and J gave up 0 bases, with 10 bases separating them. The CDR3 here is CASLRESTNEKLFF. As DNA, the CDR3 is TGTGCCAGCTTAAGGGAGTCAACTAATGAAAAACTGTTTTTT.

The chain uses TRBV9 and TRBJ1-2, with D perhaps matching TRBD1 (6 bases). Trimming removed 5 bases at V and 2 bases at J, with 10 bases between. This CDR3 comprises 13 residues. Germline values: CDR1 SGDLS, CDR2 YYNGEE. This CDR3 reads CASSRDMNYGYTF. The DNA for the CDR3 is TGTGCCAGCAGTAGGGACATGAACTATGGCTACACCTTC.

The genes are TRBV6-5 and TRBJ2-5, with D tentatively TRBD1 (6 bases). Deletions cut 10 bases from V and 4 bases from J, with 13 bases between. The V gene's germline CDR1 is MNHEY and CDR2 SVGAGI. The CDR3 extends over 12 amino acids. CDR3 bases: TGTGCCACCCACAGGGCCCCAGAGACCCAGTACTTC. This codes for CATHRAPETQYF.

The J gene is TRBJ2-5, the V gene TRBV3-1 (or the pseudogene TRBV3-2); weak D call: TRBD2 (5 bases). The V and J ends lost 1 base and 5 bases respectively, with 20 bases between them. From germline, CDR1 is LGHDT and CDR2 YNNKEL (reference sequence). There are 17 residues in the CDR3. The CDR3 loop is CASSQGVRTGFVETQYF. Written as DNA, the CDR3 is TGTGCCAGCAGCCAAGGTGTAAGGACGGGGTTTGTGGAGACCCAGTACTTC.

This clone was picked up many times. The chain combines TRBV2 with TRBJ2-7; D ambiguous. CDR3 length: 12 amino acids. CDR1 is SNHLY, CDR2 FYNNEI, per germline. V lost 8 bases to trimming and J lost 0 bases, with 8 bases between them. The CDR3 DNA sequence: TGTGCCAGCTCCCCGGGCTCCTACGAGCAGTACTTC. Translation gives CASSPGSYEQYF.

V is TRBV6-8 and J is TRBJ2-5, with D tentatively TRBD1 (7 bases). Per germline, CDR1 MNHGY and CDR2 SAAAGT. V was cut by 7 bases and J by 2 bases, with 23 bases left in between. The CDR3 consists of 17 residues. CDR3 protein: CASTPRGQGDRQETQYF. CDR3 nucleotides: TGTGCCAGCACTCCCCGGGGGCAGGGGGATCGGCAAGAGACCCAGTACTTC.

A few counts support this clone. The V gene is TRBV4-1, the J gene TRBJ2-2, with 7 bases identical to TRBD2. Germline CDR1 reads MGHRA; CDR2 reads YSYEKL. CDR3 size: 16 residues. V shed 3 bases, J shed 3 bases, and the junction held 7 bases outside the gene matches. CDR3 sequence (DNA): TGCGCCAGCAGCCACCCCCGGGGGGAAGACACCGGGGAGCTGTTTTTT. As protein: CASSHPRGEDTGELFF.

The gene calls are TRBV7-9 and TRBJ1-4; TRBD1 aligns across 8 bases. Trimming at V came to 2 bases and at J to 5 bases, leaving 4 bases not matched to a gene. Germline V gives CDR1 SEHNR, CDR2 FQNEAQ (reference sequence). The CDR3 is made up of 15 amino acids. CDR3 DNA sequence: TGTGCCAGCAGCTTACGGACAGGGCCCAATGAAAAACTGTTTTTT. Translated, it gives CASSLRTGPNEKLFF.

The chain uses TRBV18 and TRBJ2-7; TRBD1 matches 7 bases. V lost 3 bases and J lost 4; bases outside the gene matches: 15. Germline assignment: CDR1 KGHSH and CDR2 LQKENI. CDR3 length: 17 amino acids. The CDR3 protein is CASSPQSPGTAGYEQYF. CDR3 coding DNA: TGTGCCAGCTCACCCCAATCGCCCGGGACAGCAGGATACGAGCAGTACTTC.

The chain uses TRBV18 and TRBJ2-1, with D tentatively TRBD2 (6 bases). With 1 base removed from V and 6 bases from J, the gap between germline ends came to 7 bases. CDR3 length: 13 residues. The germline V gene encodes CDR1 KGHSH and CDR2 LQKENI. The CDR3 loop is CASSPRTTNEQFF. Here the CDR3 DNA reads TGTGCCAGCTCACCACGGACTACCAATGAGCAGTTCTTC.

The rearrangement joins TRBV6-5 to TRBJ1-1; TRBD1 aligns across 12 bases. The germline gives CDR1 MNHEY, CDR2 SVGAGI. The CDR3 is made up of 13 amino acids. Losses at the gene ends were 7 bases for V and 10 bases for J; bases not matched to a gene: 7. The CDR3 nucleotides read TGTGCCAGCAACCTCCCGGGACAGGGGGCAGCTTTCTTT. Protein product: CASNLPGQGAAFF.

The V call is TRBV7-9, the J call TRBJ2-7, with D maybe TRBD2 (6 bases). Germline V gives CDR1 SEHNR, CDR2 FQNEAQ (reference sequence). Trimming removed 5 bases at V and 9 bases at J, with 20 bases between. This CDR3 is 14 amino acids long. The CDR3 coding sequence is TGTGCCAGCAGCCCGCGGGACTTCGGCCGGGGGCAGTACTTC. Encoded protein: CASSPRDFGRGQYF.

The V gene is TRBV10-3, the J gene TRBJ1-5, with 7 bases identical to TRBD1. Germline CDR1 reads ENHRY; CDR2 reads SYGVKD. The CDR3 length is 15 residues. Trimming at V came to 6 bases and at J to 0 bases, leaving 5 bases not matched to a gene. CDR3 coding DNA: TGTGCCATCAGCCCGGGACAGAATAGCAATCAGCCCCAGCATTTT. It is translated as CAISPGQNSNQPQHF.

The chain has TRBV14 and TRBJ1-2; D possibly corresponds to TRBD1 (6 bases). CDR1 is SGHDN and CDR2 is FVKESK in the germline V gene. The CDR3 runs 13 residues. Between the trimmed V and J ends, which lost 4 bases and 6 bases, there was a span of 12 bases. In DNA form, the CDR3 reads TGTGCCAGCAGCCTTACAGGGATAAATGGCTACACCTTC. Its protein is CASSLTGINGYTF.

The V and J genes are TRBV5-8 and TRBJ2-7; TRBD1 matches at 8 bases. Germline V gene data show CDR1 as SGHTS and CDR2 as YDEGEE. After removal of 0 bases from V and 1 base from J, the junction contained 3 bases not matched to a gene. The length of the CDR3 is 15 residues. The CDR3 DNA reads as TGTGCCAGCAGCTTGGCAGGGGGCGCTTCCTACGAGCAGTACTTC. This sequence encodes CASSLAGGASYEQYF.

This clone came up once. The chain links TRBV25-1 to TRBJ1-1; 8 nucleotides line up with TRBD1. V was pared by 5 bases and J by 4 bases, with 6 bases of the junction left unmatched. Germline loops: CDR1 MGHDK, CDR2 SYGVNS. The CDR3 totals 14 residues. CDR3 amino acids: CASSIGQGSTEAFF. CDR3 DNA sequence: TGTGCCAGCAGTATAGGACAGGGAAGCACTGAAGCTTTCTTT.

The chain combines TRBV11-2 with TRBJ2-7; D may be TRBD1 (5 bases). V lost 5 bases and J lost 2, with 10 bases in between. Germline V gene lookup returns CDR1 SGHAT and CDR2 FQNNGV. This CDR3 is built from 13 residues. The CDR3 is CASSRTKPYEQYF. CDR3 bases: TGTGCCAGCAGCCGGACAAAACCCTACGAGCAGTACTTC.

V and J are TRBV18 and TRBJ1-1; 12 nucleotides line up with TRBD1. V was pared by 5 bases and J by 5 bases, with 15 bases of the junction left unmatched. Germline V CDR1 and CDR2: KGHSH, LQKENI. This CDR3 region has 18 residues. CDR3 nucleotide sequence: TGTGCCAGCTCATCGTCTACCGGGACAGGGGGCTTTATTACTGAAGCTTTCTTT. Residues: CASSSSTGTGGFITEAFF.

This clone was counted many times. The rearrangement links TRBV5-4 to TRBJ2-2; TRBD1 matches 10 bases. Trimming took 3 bases from V and 6 from J; bases not matched to a gene: 5. The V gene's germline CDR1 is SGHNT and CDR2 YYREEE (reference sequence). This CDR3 region has 15 residues. In nucleotides, the CDR3 is TGTGCCAGCAGCTCCGGACAGGGGGAACCCGGGGAGCTGTTTTTT. Protein: CASSSGQGEPGELFF.

This chain joins TRBV10-2 and TRBJ1-5; unclear D gene. CDR1 WSHSY and CDR2 SAAADI come from the germline V gene. This CDR3 is 14 amino acids long. Between the trimmed V and J ends, which lost 5 bases and 5 bases, there was a span of 13 bases. CDR3 amino acids: CASSPSYYDQPQHF. CDR3 coding DNA: TGCGCCAGCAGTCCCTCCTATTATGATCAGCCCCAGCATTTT.

This clone appeared a single time. The chain employs TRBV5-1 and TRBJ1-1; D perhaps matches TRBD1 (5 bases). Germline-derived CDR1 and CDR2 are SGHRS and YFSETQ. Trimming took off 4 bases at V and 6 bases at J, with 16 bases between the two ends. The CDR3 is 14 residues long. CDR3 region: CASSSLGGTAEAFF. CDR3 bases: TGCGCCAGCAGCAGTTTAGGTGGGACTGCTGAAGCTTTCTTT.